The 18 T cell receptor beta chains presented below share a single source sample, sequenced in a study of response to subunit inactivated influenza vaccine. Each CDR3 protein gets one entry after TCRdb re-called the RT-PCR reads with MiXCR. This table holds roughly 170,000 distinct CDR3 sequences, nearly 9.5% found once. Source: non-naive T cells sorted from PBMCs, taken on the day of vaccination. These receptor sequences come from a man aged 50 to 59 who received an inactivated influenza vaccine.

The chain employs TRBV5-4 and TRBJ2-1, with 13 bases identical to TRBD2. Germline V gene lookup returns CDR1 SGHNT and CDR2 YYREEE (reference sequence). CDR3 length: 14 residues. The V segment lost 4 bases and the J segment 7 bases; nucleotides outside the gene matches: 2. The CDR3 is CASSGGLAGNEQFF. CDR3 in DNA: TGTGCCAGCAGCGGGGGACTAGCGGGGAATGAGCAGTTCTTC.

The rearrangement links TRBV28 to TRBJ2-3, with unresolved D. The V end was cut by 5 bases, the J end by 2 bases, with 20 bases between. The CDR3 totals 17 residues. Germline lookup yields CDR1 MDHEN and CDR2 SYDVKM. CDR3 amino acids: CASSLPPGLDNTDTQYF. DNA for the CDR3: TGTGCCAGCAGTCTACCCCCTGGGCTAGACAACACAGATACGCAGTATTTT.

This clonotype was detected ten times or more. The V and J genes are TRBV3-1 and TRBJ2-1, with TRBD2 matching 12 bases. The germline V gene encodes CDR1 LGHDT and CDR2 YNNKEL (reference sequence). CDR3 length: 17 amino acids. J was trimmed by 7 bases and V by 4 bases; bases with no gene match: 11. CDR3 region: CASSPRPGLAGWNEQFF. The DNA of the CDR3 is TGTGCCAGCAGCCCACGACCCGGACTAGCGGGATGGAATGAGCAGTTCTTC.

The rearrangement joins TRBV18 to TRBJ2-7, with TRBD1 matching over 10 bases. Germline lookup yields CDR1 KGHSH and CDR2 LQKENI. This CDR3 is built from 15 residues. Trimming removed 5 bases from V and 0 bases from J; junction bases left unmatched: 4. Written as DNA, the CDR3 is TGTGCCAGCTCAAGAGGGACAGGGGACTCCTACGAGCAGTACTTC. Protein: CASSRGTGDSYEQYF.

The chain combines TRBV20-1 with TRBJ2-1, with 7 bases that match TRBD2. In germline, CDR1 is DFQATT, CDR2 SNEGSKA (reference sequence). V was clipped by 6 bases and J by 9 bases; unmatched bases: 14. The CDR3 is made up of 14 amino acids. The CDR3 here is CSATQRGVFSEQFF. The CDR3 DNA reads as TGCAGTGCCACACAGCGGGGAGTTTTTAGTGAGCAGTTCTTC.

This clonotype was seen many times. This sequence joins TRBV9 and TRBJ2-2; weak D call: TRBD1 (5 bases). Germline assignment: CDR1 SGDLS and CDR2 YYNGEE. This CDR3 region has 13 residues. The ends were cut back, 4 bases at V and 6 bases at J, with 10 bases in the middle. The CDR3 DNA is TGTGCCAGCAGCTTAGGGGTTTCCGGGGAGCTGTTTTTT. It yields the protein CASSLGVSGELFF.

This clonotype was observed a few times. In nucleotides, the CDR3 is TGTGCCACCAGCAGAGAGCGGGGGACTAGCACATCCTACAATGAGCAGTTCTTC. This encodes CATSRERGTSTSYNEQFF. The chain combines TRBV15 with TRBJ2-1; the match to TRBD2 covers 9 bases. This CDR3 spans 18 amino acids. CDR1 LNHNV and CDR2 YYDKDF come from the germline V gene (reference sequence). With V trimmed by 0 bases and J by 1 base, 7 bases remained unmatched.

The chain recombines TRBV28 with TRBJ2-7; D unresolved. The CDR3 consists of 14 residues. From germline, CDR1 is MDHEN and CDR2 SYDVKM. Trimming stripped 6 bases from V and 5 bases from J, with 17 bases between. DNA of the CDR3: TGTGCCAGCAGCCTCCTAAGTTCCAGGAACGAGCAGTACTTC. Translation: CASSLLSSRNEQYF.

Of note for this clonotype: A much larger clone lies a single base off, so this may be a read error. The rearrangement links TRBV20-1 to TRBJ2-2, with a possible D match to TRBD1 (6 bases). CDR1 is DFQATT and CDR2 is SNEGSKA in the germline V gene (reference sequence). This CDR3 has 16 amino acids. The CDR3 bases are TGCTGTGCCAAGACAGGTTTTGCGTCTAACACCGGGGAGCTGTTTTTT. It translates to CCAKTGFASNTGELFF.

The chain links TRBV7-6 to TRBJ2-1, with 7 positions matching TRBD2. There are 14 residues in the CDR3. J gave up 7 bases and V 5 bases, and 8 bases lay outside the gene matches. Germline V gives CDR1 SGHVS, CDR2 FNYEAQ. This chain's CDR3 is CASSKPGLRNEQFF. CDR3 coding DNA: TGTGCCAGCAGCAAACCGGGACTAAGAAATGAGCAGTTCTTC. The complete variable domain, with remaining parts taken from reference TRBV7-6 and TRBJ2-1, reads GAGVSQSPRYKVTKRGQDVALRCDPISGHVSLYWYRQALGQGPEFLTYFNYEAQQDKSGLPNDRFSAERPEGSISTLTIQRTEQRDSAMYRCASSKPGLRNEQFFGPGTRLTVL.

The chain joins TRBV2 to TRBJ2-1; 9 nucleotides align to TRBD2. Germline assignment: CDR1 SNHLY and CDR2 FYNNEI. This CDR3 is 15 amino acids long. V shed 7 bases and J 7 bases; nucleotides not matched to a gene: 11. The CDR3 is CASTKRGDSGNEQFF. The CDR3 nucleotides are TGTGCCAGCACTAAGCGGGGGGACTCAGGGAATGAGCAGTTCTTC.

This clonotype was detected only a few times. This chain connects TRBV18 to TRBJ2-5; 11 positions match TRBD2. The CDR3 runs 16 residues. The germline V gene has CDR1 KGHSH and CDR2 LQKENI. V lost 6 bases, J lost 0 bases, and 6 bases stayed unmatched. The CDR3 loop reads CASSRRLAGYQETQYF. In DNA form, the CDR3 reads TGTGCCAGCTCGCGAAGACTAGCGGGATACCAAGAGACCCAGTACTTC.

This clonotype was detected only a few times. This chain joins TRBV14 and TRBJ2-3, with TRBD2 matching over 9 bases. V lost 4 bases, J lost 6 bases, and 8 bases stayed unmatched. In germline, CDR1 is SGHDN, CDR2 FVKESK. The CDR3 has 15 amino acids. The CDR3 loop is CASSRETSGSDTQYF. Here the CDR3 DNA reads TGTGCCAGCAGCCGGGAGACTAGCGGCTCGGATACGCAGTATTTT.

This CDR3 is CASRLGTTELYGYTF. The CDR3 bases are TGTGCCAGCAGACTCGGAACGACAGAACTCTATGGCTACACCTTC. The rearrangement uses TRBV6-5 and TRBJ1-2; TRBD1 is a possible D gene (5 bases). The CDR3 covers 15 residues. Germline CDR1 is MNHEY and CDR2 is SVGAGI. V was shortened by 6 bases and J by 4 bases, with 18 bases between the two germline ends.

This chain joins TRBV6-2 or TRBV6-3 and TRBJ2-3, with D perhaps matching TRBD1 or TRBD2 (5 bases each). V lost 5 bases and J 1 base, leaving 13 bases between the germline ends. Germline lookup yields CDR1 MNHEY and CDR2 SVGEGT. The CDR3 is 15 residues long. As DNA, the CDR3 is TGTGCCAGCAGTAGACGGGGCAGGGGCACAGATACGCAGTATTTT. Protein sequence: CASSRRGRGTDTQYF.

This clonotype has ten or more counts. The chain's CDR3 is CASSPRGTSGSSYNEQFF. CDR3 coding DNA: TGTGCCAGCTCACCACGCGGGACTAGCGGGAGTAGTTACAATGAGCAGTTCTTC. The V gene is TRBV18, the J gene TRBJ2-1, with TRBD2 matching over 14 bases. The trim removed 1 base at V and 4 bases at J, leaving 6 bases unmatched. The CDR3 is 18 amino acids. Germline V CDR1 and CDR2: KGHSH, LQKENI.

This clonotype showed up just a few times. V gene TRBV9 combines with J gene TRBJ2-2; 9 positions match TRBD2. The germline V gene encodes CDR1 SGDLS and CDR2 YYNGEE. The junction had 12 bases not matched to a gene; V was cut back by 0 bases and J by 6 bases. CDR3 size: 18 residues. CDR3 sequence reads: CASSVVFAGGPLAGELFF. CDR3 DNA sequence: TGTGCCAGCAGCGTAGTTTTCGCGGGAGGGCCTCTCGCCGGGGAGCTGTTTTTT.

This clonotype was detected only a few times. V usage is TRBV6-1 and J usage is TRBJ1-3, with D perhaps TRBD1 (6 bases). Germline-derived CDR1 and CDR2 are MNHNS and SASEGT. The CDR3 totals 14 residues. The V end was cut by 11 bases, the J end by 2 bases, with 16 bases between. CDR3 sequence reads: CAAEQGIAGNTIYF. The DNA of the CDR3 is TGTGCCGCCGAACAGGGTATCGCTGGAAACACCATATATTTT.